This TCR beta chain is drawn from a study of blood T cell repertoires in COVID-19. Whole-study context: Some COVID-19 samples were acute and others convalescent; all came from the United States, Italy and Spain. Sources were T cells, B-cell-depleted T cells, or PBMCs; the material itself was cDNA or gDNA.

In the authors' methods: Reference gene primer amplification gave estimated nucleated cell counts. The protocol was immunoSEQ multiplex PCR, while the TCRdb copy is restricted to in-frame clones and leaves out a portion. V and J calls and clone size are those listed in that table; D and trimming were worked out from the DNA. The data contain under 55,000 clones, 85% to 90% of them singletons. The CDR3 is 13 amino acids. Germline CDR1 reads SGDLS; CDR2 reads YYNGEE. With 2 bases removed from V and 2 bases from J, the gap between germline ends came to 4 bases. V is TRBV9 and J is TRBJ1-4; D gene uncertain. The material sequenced was peripheral blood. This clonotype was obtained from a human donor in a cohort sampled during active COVID-19. CDR3 region: CASSVGTNEKLFF. The CDR3, as DNA: TGTGCCAGCAGCGTCGGGACTAATGAAAAACTGTTTTTT. The full variable domain, rest sourced from reference TRBV9 and TRBJ1-4, is DSGVTQTPKHLITATGQRVTLRCSPRSGDLSVYWYQQSLDQGLQFLIQYYNGEERAKGNILERFSAQQFPDLHSELNLSSLELGDSALYFCASSVGTNEKLFFGSGTQLSVL.